This T cell receptor (beta chain) was obtained from a study of blood T cell repertoires in COVID-19. Study background: Nucleic acid was either cDNA or gDNA, and it came from T cells, B-cell-depleted T cells, or PBMCs.

The data were produced by immunoSEQ multiplex PCR, yet TCRdb's version contains in-frame clones alone and is incomplete. Among approximately 110,000 clones listed, about 85% were seen once. The CDR3 totals 12 residues. Trimming removed 0 bases from V and 5 bases from J, with 7 bases in between. Looked up from germline, CDR1 is GTSNPN and CDR2 is SVGIG (reference sequence). This clone was picked up one time. This TCR was sampled from a man aged 45 to 65 with acute or convalescent COVID-19. The specimen sequenced was peripheral blood. This chain joins TRBV30 and TRBJ1-1; the D gene is possibly TRBD1 (5 bases). CDR3 amino acids: CAWSVTGTEAFF. The CDR3 region has the DNA TGTGCCTGGAGTGTTACAGGAACTGAAGCTTTCTTT.